The 30 T cell receptor beta chains presented below share a single source sample, sequenced in a study of OX40 agonist ivuxolimab in advanced cancers. Library prep was done by the immunoSEQ multiplex PCR assay. TCRdb limited this immuneACCESS table to in-frame rearrangements with V and J called. A share of clones is missing; checked studies link under half to unresolved V genes, and the rest is unexplained. A total of around 65,000 clones appear in this sample, around 90% of them only once. The ten biggest clones cover 10% to 13% of the sample. The specimen was CD4+ or CD8+ T cells sorted from blood, collected in a trial of the OX40 agonist ivuxolimab. These receptors were obtained from an adult with an advanced solid tumor such as melanoma, head and neck, liver or kidney cancer.

The V call is TRBV20-1, the J call TRBJ2-7; no definite D call. CDR3 length: 11 amino acids. V was cut by 3 bases and J by 5 bases, with 8 bases left in between. Germline V gene data show CDR1 as DFQATT and CDR2 as SNEGSKA (reference sequence). The CDR3 coding sequence is TGCAGTGCTAGTAATCGGAACGAGCAGTACTTC. It specifies CSASNRNEQYF.

The chain is built from TRBV28 and TRBJ2-2; the D is unclear. Germline V lookup: CDR1 MDHEN, CDR2 SYDVKM. The V and J ends lost 5 bases and 0 bases respectively, with 4 bases between them. This CDR3 is 13 amino acids long. CDR3 in amino acids: CASSTPNTGELFF. The CDR3 DNA is TGTGCCAGCAGTACACCGAACACCGGGGAGCTGTTTTTT.

The chain couples TRBV5-4 to TRBJ2-3; 8 bases are a match to TRBD2. V lost 0 bases to trimming and J lost 2 bases; unmatched junction nucleotides: 8. Germline-derived CDR1 and CDR2 are SGHNT and YYREEE (reference sequence). The CDR3 length is 17 residues. CDR3 in amino acids: CASSLARVAGLTDTQYF. In DNA, the CDR3 is TGTGCCAGCAGCTTGGCCAGGGTAGCGGGACTCACAGATACGCAGTATTTT.

The V and J genes are TRBV7-6 and TRBJ2-2; 7 nucleotides align to TRBD2. The CDR3 totals 15 residues. Germline-derived CDR1 and CDR2 are SGHVS and FNYEAQ. Losses at the gene ends were 6 bases for V and 7 bases for J; bases not matched to a gene: 11. The DNA for the CDR3 is TGTGCCAGCAGTCCGGTTGCGGGAGTGGTCGGGGAGCTGTTTTTT. Encoded protein: CASSPVAGVVGELFF.

This chain uses TRBV19 with TRBJ1-4, with 9 bases matching TRBD1. The CDR3 consists of 17 residues. Unmatched junction bases numbered 9, after V lost 7 bases and J lost 0 bases. Germline V CDR1 and CDR2: LNHDA, SQIVND (reference sequence). In DNA, the CDR3 is TGTGCCAGTAATAGGGACAGGGAATGTGCAACTAATGAAAAACTGTTTTTT. It yields the protein CASNRDRECATNEKLFF. Looking up the rest from reference TRBV19 and TRBJ1-4 gives the full variable domain: DGGITQSPKYLFRKEGQNVTLSCEQNLNHDAMYWYRQDPGQGLRLIYYSQIVNDFQKGDIAEGYSVSREKKESFPLTVTSAQKNPTAFYLCASNRDRECATNEKLFFGSGTQLSVL.

The CDR3 DNA follows: TGCGCCAGCAGCTCGACTGACAAGAAAGAGACCCAGTACTTC. Translated: CASSSTDKKETQYF. The chain uses TRBV5-1 and TRBJ2-5; the D is unclear. Deletions cut 3 bases from V and 3 bases from J, with 12 bases between. The CDR3 is 14 residues long. CDR1 and CDR2 (germline): SGHRS, YFSETQ.

This sequence joins TRBV7-2 and TRBJ1-4; 8 positions agree with TRBD1. CDR1 and CDR2 (germline): SGHTA, FQGNSA. The V gene end was trimmed by 2 bases and the J gene end by 4 bases; junction bases not matched to a gene: 3. The length of the CDR3 is 15 residues. The CDR3 region is CASSLRGQVNEKLFF. In DNA form, the CDR3 reads TGTGCCAGCAGCTTAAGGGGACAGGTTAATGAAAAACTGTTTTTT.

The chain carries TRBV21-1 and TRBJ1-5. TRBV21-1 corresponds to a pseudogene. The CDR3 is 17 amino acids. CDR3 amino acids: CASSKPWDVDSNQPQHF. The CDR3 DNA is TGTGCCAGCAGCAAACCCTGGGACGTAGATAGCAATCAGCCCCAGCATTTT.

V is TRBV4-3 and J is TRBJ2-7, with 10 bases lining up with TRBD1. The CDR3 has 14 residues. Germline V CDR1 and CDR2: LGHNA, YSLEER. With V trimmed by 4 bases and J by 4 bases, 4 bases remained unmatched. CDR3 amino acids: CASSPRTGGYEQYF. CDR3 DNA sequence: TGCGCCAGCAGCCCTCGGACAGGGGGGTACGAGCAGTACTTC.

The chain combines TRBV4-1 with TRBJ2-4, with 13 bases identical to TRBD2. The CDR3 consists of 17 residues. J was trimmed by 8 bases and V by 0 bases; bases with no gene match: 7. Germline V gives CDR1 MGHRA, CDR2 YSYEKL. The CDR3, as DNA: TGCGCCAGCAGCCAAGATCGGACTAGCGGGAGAGTTTACATTCAGTACTTC. This sequence encodes CASSQDRTSGRVYIQYF.

The chain employs TRBV11-3 and TRBJ2-7; 7 nucleotides match TRBD2. V trimming: 8 bases; J trimming: 5 bases; junction bases outside the gene matches: 6. CDR1 and CDR2 from the germline V gene are SGHNT and YENEEA. CDR3 length equals 12 residues. This CDR3 reads CASSGRGHEQYF. CDR3 DNA: TGTGCCAGCTCGGGGAGGGGCCACGAGCAGTACTTC.

The J gene is TRBJ1-2, the V gene TRBV11-3, with TRBD1 identical over 7 bases. Germline lookup yields CDR1 SGHNT and CDR2 YENEEA. The V gene end was trimmed by 1 base and the J gene end by 4 bases; junction bases not matched to a gene: 9. The CDR3 extends over 16 amino acids. For the CDR3, the DNA is TGTGCCAGCAGCTTAGCGCTCGGAGGGGGCGTCTATGGCTACACCTTC. It codes for CASSLALGGGVYGYTF.

This chain links TRBV7-8 with TRBJ1-6; 7 bases map to TRBD1. Unmatched junction bases numbered 3, after V lost 5 bases and J lost 5 bases. This CDR3 region has 14 residues. The germline V gene has CDR1 SGHVS and CDR2 FQNEAQ. Here the CDR3 DNA reads TGTGCCAGCAGCAGACAGGGAGATAATTCACCCCTCCACTTT. Translation: CASSRQGDNSPLHF.

This chain uses TRBV4-3 with TRBJ2-3, with D perhaps matching TRBD1 or TRBD2 (5 bases each). Germline V gene data show CDR1 as LGHNA and CDR2 as YSLEER. The CDR3 runs to 16 residues. The V and J ends lost 1 base and 0 bases respectively, with 11 bases between them. CDR3 amino acids: CASSQVNGASTDTQYF. CDR3 DNA sequence: TGCGCCAGCAGCCAAGTGAACGGGGCTAGCACAGATACGCAGTATTTT.

V gene TRBV7-8 combines with J gene TRBJ2-1; 11 bases are shared with TRBD1. Germline values: CDR1 SGHVS, CDR2 FQNEAQ. The trim removed 5 bases at V and 7 bases at J, leaving 7 bases unmatched. The CDR3 totals 15 residues. This CDR3 is CASSPAGQGENEQFF. CDR3 coding DNA: TGTGCCAGCAGCCCGGCGGGACAGGGGGAAAATGAGCAGTTCTTC.

This chain links TRBV10-3 with TRBJ2-7; D uncertain. CDR3 length: 13 amino acids. V lost 6 bases, J lost 3 bases, and 12 bases lay in between. Germline CDR1 is ENHRY and CDR2 is SYGVKD. The CDR3 here is CAIRGRKSYEQYF. The CDR3 nucleotides read TGTGCCATCAGGGGCAGGAAAAGCTACGAGCAGTACTTC.

The gene calls are TRBV15 and TRBJ1-1; no definite D call. The V gene lost 1 base and the J gene lost 3 bases, with 6 bases spanning the gap. The germline gives CDR1 LNHNV, CDR2 YYDKDF (reference sequence). The CDR3 is 13 residues long. CDR3 in amino acids: CATSRGPDTEAFF. In DNA form, the CDR3 reads TGTGCCACCAGCAGAGGTCCGGACACTGAAGCTTTCTTT.

The chain carries TRBV9 and TRBJ1-2; D is ambiguous. The germline gives CDR1 SGDLS, CDR2 YYNGEE. CDR3 length equals 14 residues. V was clipped by 3 bases and J by 9 bases, with 18 bases between them. For the CDR3, the DNA is TGTGCCAGCAGCGCCGGCGACTGGGCGTCCAGCTACACCTTC. It is translated as CASSAGDWASSYTF.

This clone has just one count. The chain combines TRBV1 with TRBJ2-1; the D call in the table, TRBD2, was not verified against the DNA. TRBV1 is a documented pseudogene. The CDR3 has 14 residues. CDR3 nucleotide sequence: TGCACCAGCAGCCAAGCGCTCCGAGACAATGAGCAGTTCTTC. Translation gives CTSSQALRDNEQFF.

The V gene is TRBV9, the J gene TRBJ2-3; D is possibly TRBD2 (7 bases). Per the germline V gene, CDR1 is SGDLS and CDR2 is YYNGEE. V lost 0 bases to trimming and J lost 8 bases, with 16 bases between them. The CDR3 totals 15 residues. Here the CDR3 reads CASSVDSRGPSTQYF. The CDR3 region has the DNA TGTGCCAGCAGCGTAGACTCGCGGGGGCCGAGTACGCAGTATTTT.

V gene TRBV12-5 combines with J gene TRBJ2-5; possible D gene TRBD1, 6 bases. The CDR3 spans 14 residues. Germline lookup yields CDR1 LGHNT and CDR2 FRNRAP. V was cut by 5 bases and J by 5 bases, with 15 bases left in between. CDR3 DNA sequence: TGTGCTAGTGGTCCGGGACACTCGGGGGAGACCCAGTACTTC. Translated, it gives CASGPGHSGETQYF.

The chain uses TRBV5-1 and TRBJ2-2, with 11 bases identical to TRBD2. The CDR3 is made up of 15 amino acids. Looked up from germline, CDR1 is SGHRS and CDR2 is YFSETQ. V shed 4 bases and J 4 bases; nucleotides not matched to a gene: 3. CDR3 nucleotides: TGCGCCAGCAGCCGGACTAGCGGGCTCACCGGGGAGCTGTTTTTT. It encodes CASSRTSGLTGELFF.

J is TRBJ2-2 and V is TRBV30; 7 bases agree with TRBD2. This CDR3 comprises 13 residues. V lost 4 bases, J lost 9 bases, and 8 bases stayed unmatched. Germline lookup yields CDR1 GTSNPN and CDR2 SVGIG (reference sequence). The CDR3 coding sequence is TGTGCCTGGACCGCGGGAGTCCACCGGGAGCTGTTTTTT. It yields the protein CAWTAGVHRELFF.

The chain couples TRBV19 to TRBJ2-1; TRBD2 aligns across 7 bases. The V and J ends lost 6 bases and 1 base, in that order; junction bases with no gene match: 15. CDR3 length: 18 amino acids. Germline assignment: CDR1 LNHDA and CDR2 SQIVND (reference sequence). Written as DNA, the CDR3 is TGTGCCAGTAGCTCCCAGCCTACTAGCGTCCTTTCCTACAATGAGCAGTTCTTC. Its protein product is CASSSQPTSVLSYNEQFF.

The gene calls are TRBV19 and TRBJ1-1; perhaps TRBD1 as D (6 bases). Between the trimmed V and J ends, which lost 9 bases and 0 bases, there was a span of 14 bases. CDR3 size: 14 residues. The germline CDR1 and CDR2 sequences are LNHDA and SQIVND (reference sequence). This CDR3 reads CASQWTAMNTEAFF. The CDR3 coding sequence is TGTGCCAGCCAATGGACAGCAATGAACACTGAAGCTTTCTTT.

This chain uses TRBV4-2 with TRBJ2-7; 12 bases line up with TRBD1. This CDR3 comprises 15 residues. V trimming: 6 bases; J trimming: 3 bases; junction bases outside the gene matches: 6. Germline loops: CDR1 LGHNA, CDR2 YNFKEQ. CDR3 in amino acids: CASRTGTGGFYEQYF. CDR3 DNA sequence: TGTGCCAGCAGAACCGGGACAGGGGGCTTCTACGAGCAGTACTTC.

The V gene is TRBV6-6, the J gene TRBJ1-2; possibly TRBD1 for D (5 bases). Looked up from germline, CDR1 is MNHNY and CDR2 is SVGAGI (reference sequence). This CDR3 has 14 amino acids. V was pared by 6 bases and J by 6 bases, with 17 bases between. In nucleotides, the CDR3 is TGTGCCAGCAGGAGGGACGCAGCACGTGATGGCTACACCTTC. It translates to CASRRDAARDGYTF.

This clone was detected once. This chain connects TRBV27 to TRBJ2-6, with D maybe TRBD1 (6 bases). Trimming cost V 3 bases and J 3 bases, with 12 bases left between them. The length of the CDR3 is 16 residues. The V gene's germline CDR1 is MNHEY and CDR2 SMNVEV (reference sequence). Here the CDR3 reads CASSFNRVSGANVLTF. As DNA, the CDR3 is TGTGCCAGCAGTTTCAACAGGGTGAGTGGGGCCAACGTCCTGACTTTC.

The V and J genes are TRBV5-4 and TRBJ1-3; 7 bases line up with TRBD1. J lost 1 base, V lost 4 bases, and 8 bases had no gene match. Germline V CDR1 and CDR2: SGHNT, YYREEE (reference sequence). This CDR3 comprises 16 residues. The CDR3 loop is CASSLEGARSGNTIYF. The DNA for the CDR3 is TGTGCCAGCAGCCTGGAGGGGGCGAGGTCTGGAAACACCATATATTTT.

The chain combines TRBV7-2 with TRBJ2-2, with 8 positions matching TRBD1. J lost 1 base, V lost 2 bases, and 3 bases had no gene match. The germline V gene encodes CDR1 SGHTA and CDR2 FQGNSA. The CDR3 is 16 residues long. The CDR3 DNA is TGTGCCAGCAGCTTACTCGGGACAGGGAACACCGGGGAGCTGTTTTTT. It encodes CASSLLGTGNTGELFF.